This T cell receptor beta chain came from a study of T cells in Graves' hyperthyroidism and ophthalmopathy. The CDR3 covers 13 residues. Per germline, CDR1 SGHTA and CDR2 FQGNSA. The V end lost 4 bases, the J end lost 1 base, and 7 bases lay between the germline ends. Study-wide points: Classification by a 13 V-J model distinguished ophthalmopathy from stable hyperthyroidism.

Regions amplified from RNA transcripts were the TCR beta CDR3 regions. HTBI primers were the set used in a first-round RT-PCR of the TCR CDR3. TCRdb analysed the multiplex PCR reads with MiXCR anew, one entry per CDR3 protein. The table records around 660,000 distinct CDR3 sequences, 40% to 55% of them present only once. This clonotype was counted many times. Its antigen is undetermined. V gene TRBV7-2 combines with J gene TRBJ2-5; D not certain. This clonotype originated in an adult man with Graves' disease, either hyperthyroidism or ophthalmopathy (not recorded which). Sequenced: peripheral blood or thyroid tissue (not recorded which). The chain's CDR3 is CASSSLAQETQYF. Here the CDR3 DNA reads TGTGCCAGCAGCTCCCTGGCCCAAGAGACCCAGTACTTC. Variable domain in full (rest from reference TRBV7-2 and TRBJ2-5): GAGVSQSPSNKVTEKGKDVELRCDPISGHTALYWYRQSLGQGLEFLIYFQGNSAPDKSGLPSDRFSAERTGGSVSTLTIQRTQQEDSAVYLCASSSLAQETQYFGPGTRLLVL.